This TCR beta chain was identified in a study of identical twins. Broader study findings: Conclusions rested on cross-sectional statistics rather than following the same donors.

TCRdb re-called the 5' RACE reads with MiXCR, one entry per CDR3 protein. The sample lists around 680,000 distinct CDR3 sequences; roughly 8% were seen once. There are many counts of this clonotype. Antigen: not known. The V gene lost 0 bases and the J gene lost 0 bases, with 12 bases spanning the gap. Germline-derived CDR1 and CDR2 are SGHRS and YFSETQ. This CDR3 region has 16 residues. The sample was also linked to a second study, of yellow fever vaccine responses in identical twins.

The sample comprised PBMCs. The chain uses TRBV5-1 and TRBJ1-1; weak D call: TRBD1 (5 bases). The source of this sequence is a woman aged 18-35 years in good health. CDR3 DNA: TGCGCCAGCAGCTTGGCCACGGGGGTAATGAACACTGAAGCTTTCTTT. Residues: CASSLATGVMNTEAFF. The variable domain in full, with the rest retrieved from reference TRBV5-1 and TRBJ1-1, is KAGVTQTPRYLIKTRGQQVTLSCSPISGHRSVSWYQQTPGQGLQFLFEYFSETQRNKGNFPGRFSGRQFSNSRSEMNVSTLELGDSALYLCASSLATGVMNTEAFFGQGTRLTVV.